The clone carrying this TCR beta chain was observed a few times. Its target is unknown. One end of the junction does not line up with germline, which may come from a read error. The data were obtained in a study of vaccination and CD4 T cells after COVID-19. Treatment specified: approximately 10-day PBMC culture with coronavirus spike peptide pools or control peptides (ViraFEST assay). Fresh medium (containing IL-2) replaced half the medium on days 3 and 7. The CDR3 extends over 13 amino acids. Germline V CDR1 and CDR2: SSHAT, FNYEAQ (reference sequence). Cultured CD4+ T cell DNA underwent sequencing with the Oncomine TCR Beta short-read assay. TCRdb processed the PCR reads anew with MiXCR; each CDR3 protein has one entry. Of more than 10,000 distinct CDR3 sequences detected, just under 75% appear once; the ten largest clones hold less than 35%.

The chain recombines TRBV7-7 with TRBJ1-5; D remains unclear. The specimen was CD4+ T cells from blood, cultured in vitro. The clonotype comes from a human donor who had recovered from COVID-19. CDR3 amino acids: CASSLTVNQPQHF. CDR3 DNA: TGTGCTAGCAGCTTAACTGTCAATCAGCCCCAGCATTTT.